This T cell receptor beta chain originates from a study of CD4 T cells in relation to SARS-CoV-2 and coronaviruses (dated by TCRdb to the early 2020s). The study in broad terms: In the ViraFEST assay, PBMCs were cultured with antigen for under twelve days, after which TCR beta CDR3s were sequenced to identify antigen-specific clonal expansions. At the level of individual TCR clonotypes, the study evaluated whether memory CD4+ T cells crossreact between the spike proteins of SARS-CoV-2 and those of common cold coronaviruses. An HIV-1 Nef peptide pool or a culture without peptide was used as the negative reference condition. The Adaptive Biotechnologies TCR-sequencing kit was used for samples from three pre-COVID donors and for the naive versus memory experiments, whereas the other data were Illumina-based. HLA restriction was mapped for shared crossreactive spike epitopes using patient-derived lymphoblastoid cell lines. Expansion assays from other donors in the study were sequenced with a different, Illumina-based TCR-beta assay. Here is what the overall study found, with its caveats: Small numbers of patients and of tested TCRs limited the study. Crossreactivity analysis was centred on spike protein, so crossreactivity against other viral proteins was not assessed. Pre-pandemic and post-infection samples were not both contributed by any donor, so tracing of the source of pre-existing responses was limited. Around two thirds of donors had memory CD4+ clonotypes that crossrecognized SARS-CoV-2 and at least one common cold coronavirus spike. Significantly weaker SARS-CoV-2-driven expansion was shown by crossreactive clones than by monoreactive clones, consistent with antigenic imprinting.

For this clone: Its target antigen remains unknown. No base quality information exists; no much larger clone differs at one position.

Libraries were constructed by the immunoSEQ multiplex PCR assay. In the source study's methods: During preprocessing, nonproductive sequences were removed, along with CDR3s that did not begin with C, did not end with F or W, or were shorter than 7 amino acids. The MANAFEST web app was used to call antigen-specific clonotypes on the basis of expansion compared with the reference and with other culture wells. A clone counted as positive if significantly expanded in 2 of 3 replicate wells versus the reference culture at FDR below 0.05. To be called positive, a clone also had to show significant expansion compared with every other tandem well and an odds ratio greater than 5. CDR3 homology was quantified as pairwise Levenshtein distance, calculated with the stringdist R package after three terminal residues were trimmed from each end. The table was pulled from immuneACCESS by TCRdb, which kept in-frame rearrangements only. Such tables lose some clones; where checked, under half of the loss comes from unresolved V genes, and the rest has no known cause. Clone size and V and J calls were adopted from that table, with D and trimming inferred from the DNA. This sample gives around 26,000 clones in total; 70% to 80% of them show up just once. About a fifth of the sample goes to the ten largest clones.

CD4+ T cells from unexposed donors were collected before the COVID-19 pandemic (2011-2018). Following 10 days of culture, the EasySep CD4+ T cell isolation kit was used to isolate CD4+ T cells. As cell number allowed, CD4+ T cells from unexposed donors were tested for reactivity to SARS-CoV-2 S and N and to four common cold coronavirus spike pools. Each well received two million PBMCs, cultured in IMDM supplemented with roughly 5.1% human AB serum and 9.5 to 10 IU/ml IL-2. Half of the culture medium was replaced with fresh IL-2-containing medium on days 3 and 7. Triplicate replicate wells were generally used for each peptide culture condition. The leukapheresis product for the unexposed donors was obtained through commercial purchase. Ficoll-Paque PLUS gradient centrifugation was used to isolate PBMCs from leukapheresis product or whole blood. PBMCs were either used fresh in the expansion assay or cryopreserved at -140 degrees C. The QIAamp Micro DNA Kit was used to extract genomic DNA from the CD4+ T cells.

The TCR originated in a human donor in good health. The specimen was CD4+ T cells from PBMCs, cultured in vitro.

The base sequence is TGTGCCAGCAGCTCCCTCGGGCGGGGGGTCTACGAGCAGTACTTC. Protein translation: CASSSLGRGVYEQYF. The chain couples TRBV5-4 to TRBJ2-7, with 8 bases matching TRBD2. V is pruned by 3 bases and J by 3 bases, leaving 8 bases of the junction without a gene match. Including the terminal cysteine and phenylalanine, the CDR3 comprises 15 residues. Just CDR3 DNA is preserved here, 45 bases in frame from base 1. Reading the germline V gene (reference sequence) gives CDR1 SGHNT and CDR2 YYREEE. The CDR3 plus the reference TRBV5-4 and TRBJ2-7 genes for the other parts give the full variable domain: ETGVTQSPTHLIKTRGQQVTLRCSSQSGHNTVSWYQQALGQGPQFIFQYYREEENGRGNFPPRFSGLQFPNYSSELNVNALELDDSALYLCASSSLGRGVYEQYFGPGTRLTVT.